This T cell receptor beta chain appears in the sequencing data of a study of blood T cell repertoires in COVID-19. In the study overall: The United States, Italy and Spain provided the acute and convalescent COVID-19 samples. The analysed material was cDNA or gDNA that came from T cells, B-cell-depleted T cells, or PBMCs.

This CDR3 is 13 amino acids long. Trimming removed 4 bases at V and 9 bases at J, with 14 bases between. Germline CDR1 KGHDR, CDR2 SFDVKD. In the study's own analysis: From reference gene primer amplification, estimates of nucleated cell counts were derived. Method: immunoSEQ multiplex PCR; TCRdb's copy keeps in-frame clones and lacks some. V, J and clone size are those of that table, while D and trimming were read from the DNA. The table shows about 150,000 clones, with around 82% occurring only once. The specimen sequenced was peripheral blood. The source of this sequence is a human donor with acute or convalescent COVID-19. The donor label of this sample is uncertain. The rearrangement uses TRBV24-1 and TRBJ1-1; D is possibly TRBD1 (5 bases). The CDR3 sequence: CATSESGRPQAFF. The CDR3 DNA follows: TGTGCCACCAGTGAATCAGGGCGTCCTCAAGCTTTCTTT.